Described below is a single T cell receptor beta chain sequence and its context. This clonotype was counted many times. Its antigen has not been determined. No base qualities exist here, and no much larger clone lies one base off it. This was a case-control study nested in a cohort of healthcare workers in London, UK, who had nasopharyngeal swab PCR tests and blood samples taken every week. Healthcare workers were recruited between 23 and 31 March 2020, during the week of the UK lockdown, and were followed weekly for up to about 15 weeks. The library was generated by 5' RACE. TCRdb names NextSeq 500 as the instrument used. The TCR library protocol attached unique molecular identifiers to individual cDNA molecules to correct for sequencing error and PCR bias. Sequencing covered both TCR alpha and beta chains, and within each sample the abundances of alpha and beta sequences were tightly co-correlated. The original pipeline was this. Decombinator V4 was used to perform V gene, J gene and CDR3 annotation of TCR sequences. TCRs were defined as expanded if a significant change between any two time points was detected under a Poisson model with p below 0.0001. TCR abundances were normalised to the total number of TCRs sequenced per sample and were expressed as counts per million. MAIT TCRs were defined by TRAV1-2 paired with TRAJ12, TRAJ20 or TRAJ33, and iNKT TCRs by TRAV10 paired with TRAJ18. VDJdb, accessed on 1 November 2021, was searched for TCRs annotated for CMV, EBV and SARS-CoV-2, and TCRs annotated for more than one antigen were excluded. The public reads were run again by TCRdb, first through fastp at Q25 and then through MiXCR, and only productive beta chains were kept. Identical CDR3 proteins give one entry, which carries the most common genes and DNA. The V and J calls reflect TCRdb's pipeline rather than the authors' work. The sample includes around 27,000 distinct CDR3 sequences, with around 5.1% observed a single time. Roughly 22% of the sample lies in the top ten.

This specimen belongs to a study of early T cells in non-severe SARS-CoV-2 infection (dated by TCRdb to about 2021). Regarding the complete study: TCR sequencing used bulk RNA from unsorted whole blood, so alpha and beta chains could not be paired. Overall study outcomes, separate from this receptor: Matching against VDJdb was skewed toward anti-spike CD8 responses, likely underestimated virus-specific expansions, and missed private and CD4 specificities.

Cut back by 5 bases and 4 bases, the V and J ends lie 17 bases apart. CDR1 and CDR2, looked up from the germline V gene (reference sequence), are SEHNR and FQNEAQ. The CDR3 contains 15 residues, cysteine and phenylalanine counted. Just CDR3 DNA is preserved here, 45 bases in frame from base 1. In this chain, TRBV7-9 is recombined with TRBJ1-1; too little of a D gene remains to name it. The sequenced sample consisted of whole blood. The sequence was obtained from an adult who was a healthcare worker with PCR-confirmed SARS-CoV-2 infection or an uninfected control (not recorded which). The bases read TGTGCCAGCAGCCGGGTGCCGGGAGAACCCACTGAAGCTTTCTTT. Protein translation: CASSRVPGEPTEAFF.